Sequencing of this T cell receptor beta chain was carried out in a study of T cell repertoires in cytomegalovirus infection. The wider study: HLA-C-restricted CMV epitopes, recently identified, and well-studied HLA-B-restricted ones were used by the study. In public TCR beta signatures, there were indications of both CMV infection and matching HLA type.

V was pared by 4 bases and J by 2 bases, with 15 bases between. The CDR3 spans 16 residues. Germline CDR1 reads SGHTA; CDR2 reads FQGNSA. There are many counts of this clonotype. Its antigen is not known. TCRdb re-called the reads through MiXCR, storing one row per CDR3 protein. This table holds about 400,000 distinct CDR3 sequences, just under 35% found once. The sample in question was cultured PBMCs, obtained from culture after CMV antigen stimulation. The chain couples TRBV7-2 to TRBJ2-1; D possibly corresponds to TRBD2 (6 bases). This sequence was found in a human donor in good health (CMV status not recorded). Some clones in this sample may be carry-over from other donors' samples. The CDR3 DNA reads TGTGCCAGCAGCTCTGTACCGGGACTTCCCTACAATGAGCAGTTCTTC. Translation gives CASSSVPGLPYNEQFF.